A few counts support the clone carrying this T cell receptor beta chain. Its target is unknown. The data were taken from a study of T cells after yellow fever vaccination. Notes on the study in general: After the booster, over 95% of CD4 and 75% to 90% of CD8 primary-response clones were re-detected.

The CDR3 has 13 amino acids. Trimming stripped 2 bases from V and 1 base from J, with 5 bases between. Per the germline V gene, CDR1 is MNHEY and CDR2 is SMNVEV (reference sequence). In TCRdb, the 5' RACE reads were re-called with MiXCR into one record per CDR3 protein. Seen here are 350,000 to 550,000 distinct CDR3 sequences, around a sixth observed once, and the top ten hold about a sixth. The source material was PBMCs, sampled before the yellow fever booster vaccination. The sequence came from a man aged 18 to 30 who received the YFV17D yellow fever vaccine. V and J are TRBV27 and TRBJ1-1; D gene ambiguous. The CDR3 here is CASSLMANTEAFF. CDR3 bases: TGTGCCAGCAGTTTAATGGCGAACACTGAAGCTTTCTTT.